A selection of T cell receptor beta chains follows, all from one sample in a study of response to subunit inactivated influenza vaccine. TCRdb called the RT-PCR reads again in MiXCR, with one record for every CDR3 protein. The sample lists hundreds of thousands of distinct CDR3 sequences, about 10% seen once, with roughly 10% in the top ten. The sequencing used PBMCs from blood, collected on the day of vaccination. These receptors were collected from a man aged 50 to 59 who received an inactivated influenza vaccine. CDR3s include the opening cysteine and the closing phenylalanine or tryptophan. Fields, in order: J gene, D gene, clone size, V gene, CDR3 protein, CDR3 DNA. A D gene is named only where the DNA matches it firmly. The listing skips clone size in some rows; elsewhere it reads once, few, many or a size class.

J gene: TRBJ1-6; D gene: -; clone size: -; V gene: TRBV12-3/TRBV12-4; CDR3 protein: CASSWTHNSPLHF; CDR3 DNA: TGTGCCAGCTCCTGGACTCACAACTCACCCCTCCACTTT
J gene: TRBJ2-2; D gene: TRBD2; clone size: few; V gene: TRBV5-5; CDR3 protein: CASSLDTAGGSTGELFF; CDR3 DNA: TGTGCCAGCAGCTTGGATACAGCGGGGGGCTCCACCGGGGAGCTGTTTTTT
J gene: TRBJ2-5; D gene: -; clone size: few; V gene: TRBV7-2; CDR3 protein: CASSFGMVETQYF; CDR3 DNA: TGTGCCAGCAGCTTTGGGATGGTGGAGACCCAGTACTTC
J gene: TRBJ1-1; D gene: TRBD1; clone size: -; V gene: TRBV20-1; CDR3 protein: CSATNELNRDRGTEAFF; CDR3 DNA: TGCAGTGCTACGAACGAACTCAACCGGGACAGGGGTACTGAAGCTTTCTTT
J gene: TRBJ2-1; D gene: TRBD2; clone size: few; V gene: TRBV11-2; CDR3 protein: CASRLSGRVGEQFF; CDR3 DNA: TGTGCCAGCAGGTTAAGCGGGAGGGTAGGTGAGCAGTTCTTC
J gene: TRBJ2-4; D gene: -; clone size: -; V gene: TRBV4-2; CDR3 protein: CASSQGKQGPKNIQYF; CDR3 DNA: TGTGCCAGCAGCCAAGGCAAACAGGGCCCCAAAAACATTCAGTACTTC
J gene: TRBJ1-1; D gene: -; clone size: -; V gene: TRBV6-2/TRBV6-3; CDR3 protein: CASSYVADLGEAFF; CDR3 DNA: TGTGCCAGCAGTTACGTCGCAGATTTGGGTGAAGCTTTCTTT
J gene: TRBJ2-1; D gene: -; clone size: many; V gene: TRBV25-1; CDR3 protein: CASSPDRESYYNEQFF; CDR3 DNA: TGTGCCAGCAGTCCAGACCGGGAGTCGTATTACAATGAGCAGTTCTTC
J gene: TRBJ2-1; D gene: TRBD2; clone size: few; V gene: TRBV5-1; CDR3 protein: CASSATSGGAAEQFF; CDR3 DNA: TGCGCCAGCAGCGCAACTAGCGGGGGGGCAGCTGAGCAGTTCTTC
J gene: TRBJ2-3; D gene: -; clone size: few; V gene: TRBV28; CDR3 protein: CASGGSLGNTQYF; CDR3 DNA: TGTGCCAGCGGAGGGAGCCTAGGAAATACGCAGTATTTT
J gene: TRBJ2-5; D gene: TRBD1; clone size: few; V gene: TRBV7-2; CDR3 protein: CASSLVGTGLQETQYF; CDR3 DNA: TGTGCCAGCAGCTTAGTGGGGACAGGGCTTCAAGAGACCCAGTACTTC
J gene: TRBJ2-1; D gene: -; clone size: -; V gene: TRBV7-9; CDR3 protein: CASSLPGFPLLLF; CDR3 DNA: TGTGCCAGCAGCTTACCAGGTTTCCCGCTTTTGCTCTTC
J gene: TRBJ2-2; D gene: TRBD1; clone size: many; V gene: TRBV5-1; CDR3 protein: CASSLARGTGLNTGELFF; CDR3 DNA: TGCGCCAGCAGCTTGGCCCGCGGGACAGGCCTGAACACCGGGGAGCTGTTTTTT
J gene: TRBJ2-1; D gene: -; clone size: few; V gene: TRBV7-3; CDR3 protein: CASSLGAWGEQFF; CDR3 DNA: TGTGCCAGCAGCCTAGGAGCCTGGGGGGAGCAGTTCTTC
J gene: TRBJ2-1; D gene: TRBD2; clone size: many; V gene: TRBV12-3/TRBV12-4; CDR3 protein: CASSLVNRLAGGGGAYNEQFF; CDR3 DNA: TGTGCCAGCAGTTTAGTGAACAGGTTAGCGGGAGGCGGGGGGGCCTACAATGAGCAGTTCTTC
J gene: TRBJ2-7; D gene: TRBD1; clone size: -; V gene: TRBV29-1; CDR3 protein: CSVERGTDEQYF; CDR3 DNA: TGCAGCGTTGAGCGAGGGACAGACGAGCAGTACTTC
J gene: TRBJ1-1; D gene: -; clone size: -; V gene: TRBV7-2; CDR3 protein: CASSFADGNTEAFF; CDR3 DNA: TGTGCCAGCAGCTTCGCAGACGGCAACACTGAAGCTTTCTTT
J gene: TRBJ2-1; D gene: TRBD2; clone size: many; V gene: TRBV20-1; CDR3 protein: CSARIAGGYNEQFF; CDR3 DNA: TGCAGTGCGAGGATAGCGGGGGGGTACAATGAGCAGTTCTTC
J gene: TRBJ1-2; D gene: -; clone size: -; V gene: TRBV7-2; CDR3 protein: CASSSHPDSYGYTF; CDR3 DNA: TGTGCCAGCAGCTCACACCCGGACAGCTATGGCTACACCTTC
J gene: TRBJ2-1; D gene: -; clone size: -; V gene: TRBV6-5; CDR3 protein: CASSYSLGVDNEQFF; CDR3 DNA: TGTGCCAGCAGTTACTCGCTTGGTGTCGACAATGAGCAGTTCTTC
J gene: TRBJ1-5; D gene: -; clone size: many; V gene: TRBV11-2; CDR3 protein: CASSELDQPQHF; CDR3 DNA: TGTGCCAGCAGCGAACTCGATCAGCCCCAGCATTTT
J gene: TRBJ2-1; D gene: TRBD2; clone size: many; V gene: TRBV5-1; CDR3 protein: CASSLALAAGDEQFF; CDR3 DNA: TGCGCCAGCAGCTTGGCCCTAGCGGCTGGCGATGAGCAGTTCTTC
J gene: TRBJ2-4; D gene: -; clone size: many; V gene: TRBV12-3/TRBV12-4; CDR3 protein: CASSPGLIQYF; CDR3 DNA: TGTGCCAGCAGTCCCGGGCTAATTCAGTACTTC
J gene: TRBJ2-1; D gene: TRBD2; clone size: few; V gene: TRBV3-1; CDR3 protein: CASSQGTSAREVVEQFF; CDR3 DNA: TGTGCCAGCAGCCAAGGGACTAGCGCCCGTGAAGTCGTTGAGCAGTTCTTC
J gene: TRBJ1-5; D gene: -; clone size: -; V gene: TRBV5-1; CDR3 protein: CASKGGQLRGGNQPQHF; CDR3 DNA: TGCGCCAGCAAGGGAGGGCAGCTAAGGGGTGGCAATCAGCCCCAGCATTTT
J gene: TRBJ2-1; D gene: -; clone size: few; V gene: TRBV11-2; CDR3 protein: CASSLAGTLNEQFF; CDR3 DNA: TGTGCCAGCAGCTTAGCTGGGACCCTAAATGAGCAGTTCTTC
J gene: TRBJ2-3; D gene: -; clone size: few; V gene: TRBV10-3; CDR3 protein: CAITDSTDTQYF; CDR3 DNA: TGTGCCATCACGGACAGCACAGATACGCAGTATTTT
J gene: TRBJ2-1; D gene: TRBD2; clone size: -; V gene: TRBV20-1; CDR3 protein: CSARTSGVAINEQFF; CDR3 DNA: TGCAGTGCTAGAACTAGCGGGGTGGCTATTAATGAGCAGTTCTTC
J gene: TRBJ2-1; D gene: TRBD2; clone size: few; V gene: TRBV6-2/TRBV6-3; CDR3 protein: CAIGTSGRMEQFF; CDR3 DNA: TGTGCCATCGGGACTAGCGGGAGAATGGAGCAGTTCTTC
J gene: TRBJ2-7; D gene: TRBD2; clone size: -; V gene: TRBV12-3/TRBV12-4; CDR3 protein: CASSLIAGGGEQYF; CDR3 DNA: TGTGCCAGCAGTTTAATCGCTGGGGGAGGGGAGCAGTACTTC
J gene: TRBJ1-1; D gene: -; clone size: -; V gene: TRBV7-2; CDR3 protein: CASGPPGFRGATEAFF; CDR3 DNA: TGTGCCAGCGGCCCCCCGGGTTTTAGAGGGGCCACTGAAGCTTTCTTT
J gene: TRBJ2-1; D gene: TRBD2; clone size: few; V gene: TRBV10-3; CDR3 protein: CAISEILAGSSEQFF; CDR3 DNA: TGTGCCATCAGTGAGATTCTAGCGGGGTCTAGTGAGCAGTTCTTC
J gene: TRBJ2-1; D gene: TRBD2; clone size: many; V gene: TRBV9; CDR3 protein: CASSPRWGSGTRNEQFF; CDR3 DNA: TGTGCCAGCAGCCCGCGGTGGGGTAGCGGGACCAGAAATGAGCAGTTCTTC
J gene: TRBJ2-3; D gene: TRBD2; clone size: few; V gene: TRBV20-1; CDR3 protein: CSAPLADTDTQYF; CDR3 DNA: TGCAGTGCCCCACTAGCGGACACAGATACGCAGTATTTT
J gene: TRBJ2-2; D gene: TRBD2; clone size: -; V gene: TRBV7-2; CDR3 protein: CASSPTSGGANTGELFF; CDR3 DNA: TGTGCCAGCAGCCCGACAAGCGGGGGCGCTAACACCGGGGAGCTGTTTTTT
J gene: TRBJ2-7; D gene: TRBD2; clone size: -; V gene: TRBV2; CDR3 protein: CASRGLAGPYEQYF; CDR3 DNA: TGTGCCAGCAGAGGACTAGCGGGGCCCTACGAGCAGTACTTC